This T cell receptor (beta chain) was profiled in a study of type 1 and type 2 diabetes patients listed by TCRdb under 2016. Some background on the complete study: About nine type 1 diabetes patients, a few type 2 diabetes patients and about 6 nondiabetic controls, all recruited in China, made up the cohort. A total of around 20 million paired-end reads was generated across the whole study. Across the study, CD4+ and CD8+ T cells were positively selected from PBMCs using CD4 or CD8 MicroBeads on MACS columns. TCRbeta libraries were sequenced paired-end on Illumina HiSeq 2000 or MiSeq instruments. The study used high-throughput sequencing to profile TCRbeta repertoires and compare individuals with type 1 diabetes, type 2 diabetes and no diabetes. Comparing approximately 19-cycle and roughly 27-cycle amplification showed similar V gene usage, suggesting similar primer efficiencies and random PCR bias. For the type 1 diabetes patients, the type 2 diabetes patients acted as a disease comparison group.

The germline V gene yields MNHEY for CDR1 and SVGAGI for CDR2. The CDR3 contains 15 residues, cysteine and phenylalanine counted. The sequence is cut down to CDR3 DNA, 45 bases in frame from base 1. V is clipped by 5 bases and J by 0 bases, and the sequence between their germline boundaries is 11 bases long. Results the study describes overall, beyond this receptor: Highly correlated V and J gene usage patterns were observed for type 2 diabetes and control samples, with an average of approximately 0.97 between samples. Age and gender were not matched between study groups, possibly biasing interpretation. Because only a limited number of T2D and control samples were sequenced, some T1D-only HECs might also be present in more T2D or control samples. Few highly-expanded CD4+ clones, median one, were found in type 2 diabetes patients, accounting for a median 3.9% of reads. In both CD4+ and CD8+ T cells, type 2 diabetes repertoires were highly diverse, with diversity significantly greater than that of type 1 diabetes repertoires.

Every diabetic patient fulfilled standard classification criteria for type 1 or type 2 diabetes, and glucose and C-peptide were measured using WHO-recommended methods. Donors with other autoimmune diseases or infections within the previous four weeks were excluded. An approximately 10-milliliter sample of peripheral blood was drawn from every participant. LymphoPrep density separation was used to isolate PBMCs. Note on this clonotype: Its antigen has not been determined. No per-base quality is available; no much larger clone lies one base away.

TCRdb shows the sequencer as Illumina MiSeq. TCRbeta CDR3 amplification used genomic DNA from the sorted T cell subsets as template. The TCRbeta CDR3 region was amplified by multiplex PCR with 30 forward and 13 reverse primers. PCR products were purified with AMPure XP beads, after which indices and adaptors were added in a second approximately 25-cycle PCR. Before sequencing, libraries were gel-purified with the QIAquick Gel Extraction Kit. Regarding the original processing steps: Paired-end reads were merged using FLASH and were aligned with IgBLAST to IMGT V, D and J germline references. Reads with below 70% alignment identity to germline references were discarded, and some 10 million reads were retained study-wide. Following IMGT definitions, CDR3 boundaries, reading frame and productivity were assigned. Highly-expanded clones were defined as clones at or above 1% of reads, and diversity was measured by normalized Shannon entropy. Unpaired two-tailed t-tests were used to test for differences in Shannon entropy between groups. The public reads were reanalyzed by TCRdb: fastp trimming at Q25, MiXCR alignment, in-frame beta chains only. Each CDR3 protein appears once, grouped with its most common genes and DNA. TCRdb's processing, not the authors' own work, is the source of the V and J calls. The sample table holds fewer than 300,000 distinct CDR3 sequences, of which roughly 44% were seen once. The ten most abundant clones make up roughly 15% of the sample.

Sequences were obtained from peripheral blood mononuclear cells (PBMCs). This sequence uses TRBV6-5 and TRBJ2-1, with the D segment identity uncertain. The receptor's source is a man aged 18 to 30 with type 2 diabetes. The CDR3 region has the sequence CASSRDESSYNEQFF. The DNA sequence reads TGTGCCAGCAGTAGAGACGAGAGCTCCTACAATGAGCAGTTCTTC.